This TCR beta chain is drawn from a study of OX40 agonist ivuxolimab in advanced cancers. The overall study: Prior checkpoint blockade (anti-PD-1, anti-PD-L1 or anti-CTLA-4) was permitted; approximately 44% had it. General study results and limits: CD8+ T cells (on average) carried more expanded clones than CD4+ T cells.

Systemic immunosuppression or autoimmune disease history was grounds to exclude patients. Baseline, cycle 4 day 1, and cycle 7 day 1 were the blood sampling points. The assay was immunoSEQ multiplex PCR, and TCRdb's table has in-frame clones only and misses some. Here the sample spans 65,000 or so clones, roughly 90% being singletons. Per the germline V gene, CDR1 is SGHAT and CDR2 is FQNNGV. V dropped 4 bases and J dropped 2 bases, with 2 bases sitting between them. The CDR3 has 11 residues. About this clone itself: No antigen is known for it.

The chain joins TRBV11-2 to TRBJ2-5; D is undetermined. This receptor was obtained from an adult with an advanced solid tumor such as melanoma, head and neck, liver or kidney cancer. The sequencing here drew on CD4+ or CD8+ T cells sorted from blood, taken in a trial of the OX40 agonist ivuxolimab. CDR3 sequence reads: CASSYQETQYF. CDR3 in DNA: TGTGCCAGCAGCTATCAAGAGACCCAGTACTTC. Filled out from reference TRBV11-2 and TRBJ2-5, the complete variable domain reads EAGVAQSPRYKIIEKRQSVAFWCNPISGHATLYWYQQILGQGPKLLIQFQNNGVVDDSQLPKDRFSAERLKGVDSTLKIQPAKLEDSAVYLCASSYQETQYFGPGTRLLVL.